Listed here are 17 T cell receptor beta chains from one sample, sequenced in a study of T cells after yellow fever vaccination. TCRdb passed the 5' RACE reads through MiXCR, listing each CDR3 protein once. The sample shows 20,000 to 25,000 distinct CDR3 sequences, roughly 3.2% of them seen only once. Sequenced material: PBMCs, either bulk or a sorted T-cell subset (CD4+, CD8+, memory, or dextramer-sorted; not recorded which), taken about 49 days after the first yellow fever vaccination. Receptor source: a young man who received the YFV17D yellow fever vaccine.

As concerns this clonotype: One junction end disagrees with the germline gene, perhaps due to a read error. This chain's CDR3 is CVSSLVTGTPNNEQYF. For the CDR3, the DNA is TGTGTCAGCAGCTTGGTTACCGGGACACCGAACAACGAGCAGTACTTC. The genes are TRBV7-8 and TRBJ2-7; D possibly corresponds to TRBD1 (6 bases). This CDR3 contains 16 residues. CDR1 is SGHVS, CDR2 FQNEAQ, per germline.

This clonotype was detected ten times or more. The J gene is TRBJ1-2, the V gene TRBV5-1; possibly TRBD1 for D (6 bases). Deletions cut 4 bases from V and 4 bases from J, with 17 bases between. Per germline, CDR1 SGHRS and CDR2 YFSETQ. The CDR3 runs 15 residues. For the CDR3, the DNA is TGCGCCAGCAGCCTCGGTAACAGGGACGGCTATGGCTACACCTTC. It encodes CASSLGNRDGYGYTF.

This clonotype was recorded at least ten times. This chain uses TRBV12-3 or TRBV12-4 with TRBJ1-5; D uncertain. V was trimmed by 6 bases and J by 1 base, leaving 10 bases between them. There are 14 residues in the CDR3. CDR3 DNA sequence: TGTGCCAGCAGCTGGGAGGAGAGCAATCAGCCCCAGCATTTT. It translates to CASSWEESNQPQHF.

As for this clonotype: Being one base from a much bigger clone, this may be a read error. The chain employs TRBV4-2 and TRBJ1-6; no definite D call. Per germline, CDR1 LGHNA and CDR2 YNFKEQ. This CDR3 comprises 20 residues. In nucleotides, the CDR3 is TGTGCCAGCAGCCAAGAAAACAGATGGCGGATTGAGTCCTATAATTCACCCTTCCACTTT. Translated: CASSQENRWRIESYNSPFHF.

This clonotype occurred many times. The rearrangement links TRBV4-1 to TRBJ2-1, with D perhaps assigned TRBD1 or TRBD2 (5 bases each). The CDR3 spans 14 residues. Germline CDR1 reads MGHRA; CDR2 reads YSYEKL. V shed 4 bases and J shed 8 bases, with 15 bases lying between them. Written as DNA, the CDR3 is TGCGCCAGCAGCCGAAGTGGCCGGGGCGATGAGCAGTTCTTC. Translated: CASSRSGRGDEQFF.

This clonotype appeared many times. This sequence joins TRBV5-1 and TRBJ2-7, with 12 nucleotides matching TRBD2. This CDR3 contains 15 residues. Germline V gene data show CDR1 as SGHRS and CDR2 as YFSETQ. Trimming removed 4 bases from V and 2 bases from J; junction bases left unmatched: 4. CDR3 amino acids: CASSLTSGGTYEQYF. The CDR3 nucleotides are TGCGCCAGCAGCCTAACTAGCGGGGGGACCTACGAGCAGTACTTC.

This clonotype has ten or more counts. The gene calls are TRBV9 and TRBJ2-5; 9 positions match TRBD2. Germline assignment: CDR1 SGDLS and CDR2 YYNGEE. CDR3 length equals 18 residues. The V gene end was trimmed by 0 bases and the J gene end by 0 bases; junction bases not matched to a gene: 9. The CDR3: CASSVATGASGDQETQYF. The DNA of the CDR3 is TGTGCCAGCAGCGTAGCTACCGGGGCTAGCGGGGACCAAGAGACCCAGTACTTC.

This clonotype has at least ten counts. The genes are TRBV4-1 and TRBJ1-1; no reliable D call. V was trimmed by 2 bases and J by 0 bases, leaving 13 bases between them. Germline CDR1 MGHRA, CDR2 YSYEKL. This CDR3 comprises 16 residues. Here the CDR3 reads CASSQLLENMNTEAFF. CDR3 DNA: TGCGCCAGCAGCCAATTACTAGAGAACATGAACACTGAAGCTTTCTTT.

The J gene is TRBJ1-1, the V gene TRBV6-2 or TRBV6-3; 8 nucleotides agree with TRBD1. V lost 0 bases and J lost 5; bases outside the gene matches: 8. The V gene's germline CDR1 is MNHEY and CDR2 SVGEGT. The CDR3 extends over 16 amino acids. CDR3 in amino acids: CASSYSLGRGRTEAFF. The CDR3 DNA reads TGTGCCAGCAGTTACTCCCTGGGCAGGGGGCGGACTGAAGCTTTCTTT.

This clonotype was detected many times. V gene TRBV7-3 combines with J gene TRBJ2-1, with 13 nucleotides matching TRBD2. V lost 5 bases, J lost 0 bases, and 4 bases stayed unmatched. The CDR3 totals 17 residues. Germline CDR1 and CDR2: SGHTA and FQGTGA. CDR3 nucleotides: TGTGCCAGCAGCACCAGGACTAGCGGGGGCTCCTACAATGAGCAGTTCTTC. Protein product: CASSTRTSGGSYNEQFF.

In this sample, this clonotype turned up many times. V gene TRBV5-5 combines with J gene TRBJ2-5; a weak D match, TRBD1 (6 bases). Germline CDR1 is SGHKS and CDR2 is YYEKEE (reference sequence). The CDR3 length is 12 residues. The V and J ends lost 4 bases and 3 bases respectively, with 7 bases between them. The CDR3 sequence is CASSRTEETQYF. CDR3 in DNA: TGTGCCAGCAGCCGGACAGAAGAGACCCAGTACTTC.

This clonotype appeared many times. This CDR3 reads CASRATGITDTQYF. The CDR3 DNA reads TGTGCCAGCAGGGCGACAGGAATTACAGATACGCAGTATTTT. The gene calls are TRBV6-5 and TRBJ2-3; the D gene is possibly TRBD1 (6 bases). CDR1 MNHEY and CDR2 SVGAGI come from the germline V gene. V lost 6 bases to trimming and J lost 3 bases, with 13 bases between them. The CDR3 spans 14 residues.

This clonotype was detected many times. The J gene is TRBJ2-6, the V gene TRBV5-1, with TRBD1 matching 10 bases. CDR1 and CDR2 from the germline V gene are SGHRS and YFSETQ. The CDR3 is 18 amino acids. V was clipped by 2 bases and J by 4 bases; unmatched bases: 9. The CDR3 is CASSFDGQGVGGANVLTF. Written as DNA, the CDR3 is TGCGCCAGCAGCTTCGACGGACAGGGGGTGGGAGGGGCCAACGTCCTGACTTTC.

This clonotype showed up many times. This chain uses TRBV3-1 with TRBJ2-1, with a possible D match to TRBD2 (5 bases). With 4 bases removed from V and 6 bases from J, the gap between germline ends came to 7 bases. Germline CDR1 is LGHDT and CDR2 is YNNKEL (reference sequence). CDR3 size: 12 residues. CDR3 DNA: TGTGCCAGCAGCCGTAGCGTCAATGAGCAGTTCTTC. Its translation: CASSRSVNEQFF.

In this sample, this clonotype turned up many times. The chain links TRBV24-1 to TRBJ2-7; 8 nucleotides match TRBD1. V shed 11 bases and J 2 bases; nucleotides not matched to a gene: 10. Germline assignment: CDR1 KGHDR and CDR2 SFDVKD. This CDR3 is 14 amino acids long. The CDR3 reads CANHNRQGTYEQYF. The CDR3 DNA is TGTGCCAACCACAATCGACAGGGGACCTACGAGCAGTACTTC.

This clonotype has ten or more counts. The chain joins TRBV5-1 to TRBJ2-2; D is possibly TRBD1 (6 bases). The CDR3 sequence is 14 residues long. V was pared by 4 bases and J by 6 bases, with 13 bases between. Germline CDR1 is SGHRS and CDR2 is YFSETQ. The CDR3 region has the DNA TGCGCCAGCAGCGCAACAGGGTATCCCGGGGAGCTGTTTTTT. This codes for CASSATGYPGELFF.

This clonotype appeared many times. The chain carries TRBV5-4 and TRBJ2-1, with D possibly called TRBD1 or TRBD2 (6 bases each). Per germline, CDR1 SGHNT and CDR2 YYREEE (reference sequence). Trimming took 4 bases from V and 12 from J, leaving 23 bases between them. The CDR3 is 15 amino acids. The CDR3, as DNA: TGTGCCAGCAGCACTGCCGGGGGCGCGGCTCCGTTGCAGTTCTTC. Protein product: CASSTAGGAAPLQFF.